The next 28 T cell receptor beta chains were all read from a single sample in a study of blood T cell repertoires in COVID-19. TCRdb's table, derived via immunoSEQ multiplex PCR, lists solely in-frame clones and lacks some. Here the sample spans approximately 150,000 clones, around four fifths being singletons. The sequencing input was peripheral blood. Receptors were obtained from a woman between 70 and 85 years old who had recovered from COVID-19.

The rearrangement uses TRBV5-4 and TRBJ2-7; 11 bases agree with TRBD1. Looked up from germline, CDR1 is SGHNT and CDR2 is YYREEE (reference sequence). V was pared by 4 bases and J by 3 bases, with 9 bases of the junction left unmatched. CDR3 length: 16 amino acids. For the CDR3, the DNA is TGTGCCAGCAGCCCGGCCCGGGGGACAGGGGGCTACGAGCAGTACTTC. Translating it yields CASSPARGTGGYEQYF.

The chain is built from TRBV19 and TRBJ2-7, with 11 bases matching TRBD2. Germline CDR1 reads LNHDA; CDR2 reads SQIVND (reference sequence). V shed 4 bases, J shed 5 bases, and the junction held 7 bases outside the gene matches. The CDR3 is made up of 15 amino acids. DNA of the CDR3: TGTGCCAGTAGTAATAGCGGGAGGGGCGGGGACGAGCAGTACTTC. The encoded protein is CASSNSGRGGDEQYF. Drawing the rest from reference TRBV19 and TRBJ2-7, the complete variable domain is DGGITQSPKYLFRKEGQNVTLSCEQNLNHDAMYWYRQDPGQGLRLIYYSQIVNDFQKGDIAEGYSVSREKKESFPLTVTSAQKNPTAFYLCASSNSGRGGDEQYFGPGTRLTVT.

The CDR3 bases are TGCGCCAGCAGCCCCGCTCTGGCGGGAGGGCCGGGGGAGACCCAGTACTTC. It codes for CASSPALAGGPGETQYF. This chain connects TRBV5-1 to TRBJ2-5, with TRBD2 matching over 9 bases. This CDR3 contains 17 residues. The J segment lost 5 bases and the V segment lost 4 bases, leaving 15 bases of the junction unmatched. CDR1 SGHRS and CDR2 YFSETQ come from the germline V gene. Complete variable domain (other parts from reference TRBV5-1 and TRBJ2-5): KAGVTQTPRYLIKTRGQQVTLSCSPISGHRSVSWYQQTPGQGLQFLFEYFSETQRNKGNFPGRFSGRQFSNSRSEMNVSTLELGDSALYLCASSPALAGGPGETQYFGPGTRLLVL.

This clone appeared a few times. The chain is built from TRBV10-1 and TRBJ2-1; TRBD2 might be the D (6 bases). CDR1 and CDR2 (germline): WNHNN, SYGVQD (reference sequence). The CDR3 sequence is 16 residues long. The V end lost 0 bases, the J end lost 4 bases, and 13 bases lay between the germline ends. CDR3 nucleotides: TGCGCCAGCAGTGAGTCTGGGACTGCCGAGTACAATGAGCAGTTCTTC. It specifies CASSESGTAEYNEQFF.

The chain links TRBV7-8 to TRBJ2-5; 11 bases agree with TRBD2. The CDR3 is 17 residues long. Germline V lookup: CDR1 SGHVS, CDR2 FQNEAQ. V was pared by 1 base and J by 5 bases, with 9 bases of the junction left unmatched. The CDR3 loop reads CASSLVVASGRRETQYF. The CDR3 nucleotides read TGTGCCAGCAGCTTAGTTGTGGCTAGCGGGAGGAGGGAGACCCAGTACTTC.

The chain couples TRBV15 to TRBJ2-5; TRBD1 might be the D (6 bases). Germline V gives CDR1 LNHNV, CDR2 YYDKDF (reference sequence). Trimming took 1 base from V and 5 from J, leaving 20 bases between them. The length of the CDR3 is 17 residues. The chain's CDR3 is CATSRGWGRGLLETQYF. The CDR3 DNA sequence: TGTGCCACCAGCAGAGGGTGGGGCAGGGGCCTCCTGGAGACCCAGTACTTC.

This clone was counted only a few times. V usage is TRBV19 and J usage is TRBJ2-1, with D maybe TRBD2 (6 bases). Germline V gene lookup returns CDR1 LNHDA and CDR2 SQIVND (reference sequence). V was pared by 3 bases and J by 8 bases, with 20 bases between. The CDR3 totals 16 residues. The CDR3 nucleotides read TGTGCCAGTAGTATCCCCCGGGGAGGAGGTCAAGATGAGCAGTTCTTC. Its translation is CASSIPRGGGQDEQFF.

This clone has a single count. CDR3 loop: CASSEQGAVEAFF. The CDR3, as DNA: TGTGCCAGCTCTGAACAGGGGGCAGTTGAAGCTTTCTTT. V usage is TRBV25-1 and J usage is TRBJ1-1, with 9 nucleotides matching TRBD1. Per the germline V gene, CDR1 is MGHDK and CDR2 is SYGVNS. The CDR3 contains 13 residues. Trimming at V came to 8 bases and at J to 7 bases, leaving 8 bases not matched to a gene.

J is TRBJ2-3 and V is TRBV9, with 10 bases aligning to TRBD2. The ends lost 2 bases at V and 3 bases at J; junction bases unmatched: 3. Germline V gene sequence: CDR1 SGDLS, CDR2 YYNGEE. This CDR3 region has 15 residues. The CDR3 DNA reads TGTGCCAGCAGCGTCTTAGCGGGAGGAACAGATACGCAGTATTTT. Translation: CASSVLAGGTDTQYF.

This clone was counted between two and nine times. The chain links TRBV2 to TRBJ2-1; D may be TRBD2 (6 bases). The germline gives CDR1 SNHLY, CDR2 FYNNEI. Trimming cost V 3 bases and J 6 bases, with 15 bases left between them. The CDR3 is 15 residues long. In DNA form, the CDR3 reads TGTGCCAGCAGTGACCTCCCTTGGGGACTCAATGAGCAGTTCTTC. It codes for CASSDLPWGLNEQFF.

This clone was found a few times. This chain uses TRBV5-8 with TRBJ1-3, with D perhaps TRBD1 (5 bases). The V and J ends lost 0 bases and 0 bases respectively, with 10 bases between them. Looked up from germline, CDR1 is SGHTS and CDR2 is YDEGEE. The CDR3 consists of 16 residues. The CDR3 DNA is TGTGCCAGCAGCTTGGCCGCGGACAACTCTGGAAACACCATATATTTT. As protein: CASSLAADNSGNTIYF.

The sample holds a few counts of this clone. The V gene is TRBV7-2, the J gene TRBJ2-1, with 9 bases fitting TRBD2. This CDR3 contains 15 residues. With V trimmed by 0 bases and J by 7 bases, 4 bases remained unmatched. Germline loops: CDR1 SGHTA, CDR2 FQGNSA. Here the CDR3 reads CASSLASGSINEQFF. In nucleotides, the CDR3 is TGTGCCAGCAGCTTAGCTAGCGGGAGTATTAATGAGCAGTTCTTC.

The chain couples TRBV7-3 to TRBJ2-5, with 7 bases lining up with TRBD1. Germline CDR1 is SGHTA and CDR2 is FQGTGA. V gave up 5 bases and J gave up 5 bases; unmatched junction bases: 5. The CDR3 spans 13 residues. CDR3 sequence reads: CASSQGVLETQYF. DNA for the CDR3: TGTGCCAGCAGCCAGGGGGTGCTCGAGACCCAGTACTTC.

The CDR3 DNA reads as TGTGCCAGTGTCACAGGGGGTCGGACCGGGGAGCTGTTTTTT. It encodes CASVTGGRTGELFF. The chain uses TRBV19 and TRBJ2-2; 8 positions agree with TRBD1. Looked up from germline, CDR1 is LNHDA and CDR2 is SQIVND (reference sequence). J lost 5 bases, V lost 8 bases, and 7 bases had no gene match. CDR3 size: 14 residues.

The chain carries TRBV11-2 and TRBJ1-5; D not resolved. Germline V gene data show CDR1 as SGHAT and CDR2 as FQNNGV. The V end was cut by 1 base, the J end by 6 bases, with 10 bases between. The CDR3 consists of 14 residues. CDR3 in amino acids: CASSLGAGGQPQHF. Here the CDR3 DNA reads TGTGCCAGCAGCTTAGGGGCGGGAGGTCAGCCCCAGCATTTT.

The CDR3 spells CASRSFLGTVGGGYTF. The DNA of the CDR3 is TGTGCCAGCCGGTCGTTCCTAGGGACAGTCGGCGGGGGCTACACCTTC. V usage is TRBV5-4 and J usage is TRBJ1-2; 7 bases match TRBD1. V lost 7 bases, J lost 8 bases, and 20 bases stayed unmatched. The CDR3 has 16 residues. In germline, CDR1 is SGHNT, CDR2 YYREEE (reference sequence). Using reference TRBV5-4 and TRBJ1-2 for the parts outside the CDR3, the full variable domain is ETGVTQSPTHLIKTRGQQVTLRCSSQSGHNTVSWYQQALGQGPQFIFQYYREEENGRGNFPPRFSGLQFPNYSSELNVNALELDDSALYLCASRSFLGTVGGGYTFGSGTRLTVV.

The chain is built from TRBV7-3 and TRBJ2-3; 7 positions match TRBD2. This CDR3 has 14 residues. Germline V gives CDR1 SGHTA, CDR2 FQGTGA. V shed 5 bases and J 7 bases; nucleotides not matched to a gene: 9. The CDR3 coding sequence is TGTGCCAGCAGCCGGGGAGGGTCAGGGTATACGCAGTATTTT. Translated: CASSRGGSGYTQYF.

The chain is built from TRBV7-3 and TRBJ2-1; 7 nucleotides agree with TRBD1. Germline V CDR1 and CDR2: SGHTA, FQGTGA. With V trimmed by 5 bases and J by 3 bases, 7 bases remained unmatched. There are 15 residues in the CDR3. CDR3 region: CASSPRDSLYNEQFF. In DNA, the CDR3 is TGTGCCAGCAGCCCCCGGGACAGCCTCTACAATGAGCAGTTCTTC.

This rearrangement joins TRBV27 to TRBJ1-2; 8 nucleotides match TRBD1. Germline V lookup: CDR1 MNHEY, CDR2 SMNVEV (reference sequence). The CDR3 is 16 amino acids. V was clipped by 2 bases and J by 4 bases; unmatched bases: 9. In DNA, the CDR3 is TGTGCCAGCAGTTTAGCAGGGGGCCGTTTTGGCTATGGCTACACCTTC. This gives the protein CASSLAGGRFGYGYTF.

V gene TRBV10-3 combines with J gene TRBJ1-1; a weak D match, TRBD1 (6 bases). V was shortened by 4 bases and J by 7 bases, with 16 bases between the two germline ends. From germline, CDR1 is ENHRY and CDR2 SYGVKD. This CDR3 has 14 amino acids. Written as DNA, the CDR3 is TGTGCCATCAGTGGCGCCGGGACACGGATTGAAGCTTTCTTT. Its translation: CAISGAGTRIEAFF.

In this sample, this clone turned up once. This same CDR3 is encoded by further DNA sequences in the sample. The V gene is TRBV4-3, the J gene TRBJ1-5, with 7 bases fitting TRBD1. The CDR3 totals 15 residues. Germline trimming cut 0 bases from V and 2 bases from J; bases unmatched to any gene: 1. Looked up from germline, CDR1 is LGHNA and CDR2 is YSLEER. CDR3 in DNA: TGCGCCAGCAGCCAAGATGGACAGGGCAATCAGCCCCAGCATTTT. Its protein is CASSQDGQGNQPQHF.

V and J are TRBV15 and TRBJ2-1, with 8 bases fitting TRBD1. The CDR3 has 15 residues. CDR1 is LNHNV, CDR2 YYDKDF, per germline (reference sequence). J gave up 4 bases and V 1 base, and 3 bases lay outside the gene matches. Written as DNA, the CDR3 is TGTGCCACCAGCAGAGGGGGGACAGGTTACAATGAGCAGTTCTTC. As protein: CATSRGGTGYNEQFF.

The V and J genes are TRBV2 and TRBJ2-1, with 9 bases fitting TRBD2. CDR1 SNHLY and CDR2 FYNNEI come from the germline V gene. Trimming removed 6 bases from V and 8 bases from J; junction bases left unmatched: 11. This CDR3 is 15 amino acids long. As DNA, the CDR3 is TGTGCCAGCAGACCGGGACTAGCCACCACGGATGAGCAGTTCTTC. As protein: CASRPGLATTDEQFF.

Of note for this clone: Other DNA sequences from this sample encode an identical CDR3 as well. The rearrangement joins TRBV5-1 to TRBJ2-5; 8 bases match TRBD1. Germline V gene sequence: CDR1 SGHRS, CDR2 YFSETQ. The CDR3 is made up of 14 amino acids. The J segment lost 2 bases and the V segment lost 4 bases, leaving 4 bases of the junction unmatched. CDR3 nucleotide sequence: TGCGCCAGCAGCGCCGGACAGGGACAAGAGACCCAGTACTTC. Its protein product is CASSAGQGQETQYF.

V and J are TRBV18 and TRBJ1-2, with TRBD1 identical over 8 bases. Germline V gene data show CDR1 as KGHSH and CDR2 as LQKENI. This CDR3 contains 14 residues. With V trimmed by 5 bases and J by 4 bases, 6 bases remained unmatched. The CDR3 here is CASSFGDRPYGYTF. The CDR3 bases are TGTGCCAGCTCATTTGGGGACAGGCCCTATGGCTACACCTTC.

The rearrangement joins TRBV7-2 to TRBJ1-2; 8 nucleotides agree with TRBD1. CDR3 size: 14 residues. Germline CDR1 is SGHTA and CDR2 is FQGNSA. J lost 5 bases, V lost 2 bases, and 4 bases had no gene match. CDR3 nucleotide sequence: TGTGCCAGCAGCTTAAGGACAGGGCGGTATGGCTACACCTTC. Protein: CASSLRTGRYGYTF.

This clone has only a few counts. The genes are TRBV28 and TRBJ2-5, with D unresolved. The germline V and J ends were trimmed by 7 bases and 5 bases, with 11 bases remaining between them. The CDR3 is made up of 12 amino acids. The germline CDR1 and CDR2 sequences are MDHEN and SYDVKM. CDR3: CASTSLRETQYF. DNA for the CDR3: TGTGCCAGCACCTCTCTTCGGGAGACCCAGTACTTC. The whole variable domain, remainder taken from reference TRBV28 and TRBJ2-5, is DVKVTQSSRYLVKRTGEKVFLECVQDMDHENMFWYRQDPGLGLRLIYFSYDVKMKEKGDIPEGYSVSREKKERFSLILESASTNQTSMYLCASTSLRETQYFGPGTRLLVL.

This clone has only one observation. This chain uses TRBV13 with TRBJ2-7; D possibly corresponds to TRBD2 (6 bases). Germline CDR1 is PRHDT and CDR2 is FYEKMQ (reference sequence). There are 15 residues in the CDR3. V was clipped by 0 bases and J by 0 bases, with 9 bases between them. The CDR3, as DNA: TGTGCCAGCAGCTTAGGAGGGAGGAGCTCCTACGAGCAGTACTTC. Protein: CASSLGGRSSYEQYF. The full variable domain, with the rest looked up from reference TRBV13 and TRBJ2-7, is AAGVIQSPRHLIKEKRETATLKCYPIPRHDTVYWYQQGPGQDPQFLISFYEKMQSDKGSIPDRFSAQQFSDYHSELNMSSLELGDSALYFCASSLGGRSSYEQYFGPGTRLTVT.